A single TCR beta chain is shown here with its context. The V end lost 10 bases, the J end lost 4 bases, and 16 bases lay between the germline ends. The CDR3 spans 13 residues. CDR1 and CDR2 (germline): LNHDA, SQIVND (reference sequence). The sample is drawn from a study of CD8 T cell repertoires and HIV-1 epitope variants. Sequencing of TCR beta CDR3 used immunoSEQ survey depth. Using immunoSEQ multiplex PCR, the repertoire was profiled, and TCRdb retains in-frame clones only, with some absent. Among some 100,000 clones listed, roughly four fifths were seen once. Sequencing used uncultured baseline CD8+ T cells from peripheral blood mononuclear cells (PBMCs). This clonotype was obtained from a male donor with HIV. The V call is TRBV19, the J call TRBJ2-5; D uncertain. The CDR3 sequence is CATQSRVTETQYF. The CDR3 DNA reads as TGTGCCACCCAGTCCCGGGTTACAGAGACCCAGTACTTC.